This paragraph reports one T cell receptor (beta chain). Germline V CDR1 and CDR2: SGHAT, FQDESV (reference sequence). This CDR3 contains 15 residues. It was with 60 Vbeta and 13 Jbeta primers that the PCR ran. This table comes from immunoSEQ multiplex PCR, and its TCRdb copy is limited to in-frame clones, with some not included. The table has 130,000 or so clones, around 77% seen once; the top ten hold approximately 1.2%. The data were obtained in a study of cytomegalovirus exposure and HLA in healthy donors. The chain joins TRBV11-1 to TRBJ2-5, with TRBD1 identical over 8 bases. The better agreement between TRBJ2-7 and the DNA end casts doubt on the J call. Sequences were obtained from PBMCs. The TCR was taken from a man aged 45-65 years in good health and CMV-seronegative. This CDR3 is CASSRPGDRSYEQYF. The CDR3 nucleotides are TGTGCCAGCAGCCGACCAGGGGACAGGTCCTACGAGCAGTACTTC.